The TCR beta chain described here comes from a study of shared clonotypes between healthy human individuals. Using roughly 180 ng DNA, approximately 30,000 T cell genomes, the sorted-subset replicate PCRs were run. Measured with immunoSEQ multiplex PCR; TCRdb has only the in-frame clones, and not every one. This table has about 640,000 clones, around 72% appearing once. The CDR3 runs 13 residues. The V gene's germline CDR1 is SNHLY and CDR2 FYNNEI. The V end lost 6 bases, the J end lost 8 bases, and 14 bases lay between the germline ends. In regard to this clone: As yet, its antigen is unknown.

Whole-study findings and limits: Sampling used blood alone; tissue repertoires probably differ.

V is TRBV2 and J is TRBJ2-4; TRBD2 is a possible D gene (6 bases). The clonotype originates from a woman in her twenties or thirties in good health. The sequencing sample was made of memory CD4+ T cells sorted from blood. Subset denoted: CD45RA-negative fraction. The CDR3 DNA is TGTGCCAGCAGACTCGGGAGTTTGGACATTCAGTACTTC. Encoded protein: CASRLGSLDIQYF.